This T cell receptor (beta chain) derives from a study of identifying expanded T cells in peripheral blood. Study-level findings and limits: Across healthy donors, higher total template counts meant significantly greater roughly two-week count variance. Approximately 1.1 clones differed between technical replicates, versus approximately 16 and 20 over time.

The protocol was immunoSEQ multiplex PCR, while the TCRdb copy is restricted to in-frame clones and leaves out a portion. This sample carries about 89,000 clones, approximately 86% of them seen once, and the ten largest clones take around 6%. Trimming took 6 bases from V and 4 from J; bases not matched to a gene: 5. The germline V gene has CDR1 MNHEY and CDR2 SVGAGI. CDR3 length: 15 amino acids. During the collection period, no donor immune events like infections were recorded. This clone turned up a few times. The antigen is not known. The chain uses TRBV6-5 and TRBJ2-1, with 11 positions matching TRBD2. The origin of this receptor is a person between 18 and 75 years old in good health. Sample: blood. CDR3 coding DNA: TGTGCCAGCAGGGGTTCTAGCGGGGGGTACAATGAGCAGTTCTTC. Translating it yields CASRGSSGGYNEQFF.